This note documents a single TCR beta chain sequence. The data belong to a study of blood T cell repertoires in COVID-19. Study-wide background: Samples taken during acute and convalescent COVID-19 were collected in the United States, Italy and Spain. T cells, B-cell-depleted T cells, or PBMCs supplied cDNA or gDNA.

A Seattle source enrolled patients during active infection and followed them longitudinally. The authors' processing: Scientists estimated how many nucleated cells there were by amplifying reference gene primers. Clones were sequenced by immunoSEQ multiplex PCR, and TCRdb holds only the in-frame ones, with some missing. Clone size and V and J calls were adopted from that table, with D and trimming inferred from the DNA. The profile shows around 150,000 clones, 92% of them singletons. Trimming cost V 5 bases and J 8 bases, with 13 bases left between them. The length of the CDR3 is 13 residues. The germline V gene has CDR1 MRHNA and CDR2 SNTAGT.

This rearrangement joins TRBV6-4 to TRBJ2-1; D not certain. The sequenced material came from peripheral blood. The source of this sequence is a man aged 25 to 40 with COVID-19, enrolled during active disease. This CDR3 reads CASSNERMDEQFF. Written as DNA, the CDR3 is TGTGCCAGCAGTAACGAGCGTATGGATGAGCAGTTCTTC.